The 10 T cell receptor beta chains in this list originate from one sample, sequenced in a study of cytomegalovirus exposure and HLA in healthy donors. Amplification used 60 Vbeta primers and 13 Jbeta primers. The data were produced by immunoSEQ multiplex PCR, yet TCRdb's version contains in-frame clones alone and is incomplete. This sample has about 210,000 clones, with 82% found just once. The sample taken for sequencing was PBMCs. These receptors were collected from a middle-aged man in good health and CMV-seropositive.

The chain uses TRBV9 and TRBJ2-3; 12 nucleotides line up with TRBD2. The CDR3 sequence is 17 residues long. Trimming cost V 0 bases and J 5 bases; bases outside gene matches: 7. CDR1 is SGDLS and CDR2 is YYNGEE in the germline V gene. The CDR3: CASSVEGTSGRLDTQYF. The CDR3 DNA reads TGTGCCAGCAGCGTAGAGGGCACTAGCGGGAGGCTAGATACGCAGTATTTT.

The chain combines TRBV6-1 with TRBJ1-1; 11 nucleotides line up with TRBD1. CDR1 MNHNS and CDR2 SASEGT come from the germline V gene. This CDR3 contains 15 residues. Trimming took 3 bases from V and 5 from J; bases not matched to a gene: 5. The DNA of the CDR3 is TGTGCCAGCAGTGAGTCGGGACAGGGGGGGACTGAAGCTTTCTTT. The encoded protein is CASSESGQGGTEAFF.

The rearrangement uses TRBV2 and TRBJ2-2, with TRBD1 as a possible D gene (5 bases). Germline V gene sequence: CDR1 SNHLY, CDR2 FYNNEI. Trimming left V 6 bases short and J 4 bases short, with 9 bases between. The CDR3 has 13 residues. The CDR3 here is CASSLTGTGELFF. Written as DNA, the CDR3 is TGTGCCAGCAGCCTTACAGGCACCGGGGAGCTGTTTTTT.

This clone was counted a few times. V is TRBV9 and J is TRBJ2-1; possibly TRBD2 for D (5 bases). From germline, CDR1 is SGDLS and CDR2 YYNGEE. This CDR3 is built from 15 residues. Trimming shortened V by 0 bases and J by 3 bases, and 10 bases separated the two germline ends. CDR3 sequence: CASSVASGFYNEQFF. The CDR3 DNA follows: TGTGCCAGCAGCGTAGCCAGCGGCTTCTACAATGAGCAGTTCTTC.

The genes are TRBV5-6 and TRBJ2-2; possible D gene TRBD2, 6 bases. This CDR3 is 14 amino acids long. V shed 0 bases and J shed 7 bases, with 10 bases lying between them. Germline CDR1 and CDR2: SGHDT and YYEEEE. The CDR3 coding sequence is TGTGCCAGCAGCTTGGCAGGGCGGGACGGGGAGCTGTTTTTT. This codes for CASSLAGRDGELFF.

The table lists this clone with a few counts. V gene TRBV21-1 combines with J gene TRBJ1-1; the D call in the table, TRBD1, was not verified against the DNA. TRBV21-1 is a pseudogene. CDR3 length: 15 residues. CDR3 protein: CASSKDLGPLTEAFF. DNA for the CDR3: TGTGCCAGCAGCAAAGATCTGGGGCCCCTCACTGAAGCTTTCTTT.

The chain is built from TRBV27 and TRBJ1-5; a weak D match, TRBD1 (6 bases). Trimming removed 1 base from V and 1 base from J, with 11 bases in between. The germline V gene has CDR1 MNHEY and CDR2 SMNVEV (reference sequence). The CDR3 covers 16 residues. The CDR3 reads CASSLLGTPSNQPQHF. The DNA for the CDR3 is TGTGCCAGCAGTTTATTAGGGACACCGAGCAATCAGCCCCAGCATTTT.

This chain uses TRBV15 with TRBJ1-3; D remains unclear. Germline lookup yields CDR1 LNHNV and CDR2 YYDKDF (reference sequence). The CDR3 is 15 residues long. This CDR3 reads CANPRGEDSGNTIYF. CDR3 coding DNA: TGTGCGAACCCGCGGGGTGAAGACTCTGGAAACACCATATATTTT.

In this sample, this clone turned up once. The genes are TRBV5-1 and TRBJ2-2, with D unclear. The CDR3 runs to 14 residues. The V gene's germline CDR1 is SGHRS and CDR2 YFSETQ. Trimming pared 4 bases from V and 0 bases from J, leaving 7 bases between. CDR3 loop: CASSSLANTGELFF. CDR3 sequence (DNA): TGCGCCAGCAGCAGCCTAGCGAACACCGGGGAGCTGTTTTTT.

The V call is TRBV9, the J call TRBJ2-3, with D possibly TRBD1 on 6 matching bases. The CDR3 covers 17 residues. CDR1 and CDR2 (germline): SGDLS, YYNGEE. V shed 1 base and J shed 0 bases, with 15 bases lying between them. The CDR3 protein is CASSVSPWGRSTDTQYF. CDR3 DNA sequence: TGTGCCAGCAGCGTAAGCCCCTGGGGGCGAAGCACAGATACGCAGTATTTT.